These T cell receptor beta chains were read from a single sample in a study of shared clonotypes between healthy human individuals. Method: immunoSEQ multiplex PCR; TCRdb's copy keeps in-frame clones and lacks some. The repertoire holds some 2,500,000 clones, with 80% to 95% as singletons. The specimen sequenced was naive CD4+ T cells from PBMCs. Receptor source: a man between 18 and 35 years old in good health. Some clones in this sample may be carry-over from other donors' samples. Each CDR3 is given with its conserved first and last residue. D genes are given only for firm matches. Size is omitted from some rows. Given values are once, few, many or a class for expanded clones.

>TRBV2|-|once|TRBJ2-7
CASTLEAGGEQYF
TGTGCCAGCACGTTGGAGGCAGGTGGCGAGCAGTACTTC
>TRBV7-2|-|once|TRBJ2-7
CASSLRLNYEQYF
TGTGCCAGCAGCTTGAGACTCAACTACGAGCAGTACTTC
>TRBV27|TRBD2|-|TRBJ2-7
CASSRTILAGGPYEQYF
TGTGCCAGCAGTCGTACCATTCTAGCGGGAGGTCCCTACGAGCAGTACTTC
>TRBV10-3|TRBD1|once|TRBJ2-7
CATGQGADEQYF
TGTGCCACCGGACAGGGGGCGGACGAGCAGTACTTC
>TRBV28|TRBD2|-|TRBJ2-2
CARTRGGDTGELFF
TGTGCCAGAACACGGGGGGGAGACACCGGGGAGCTGTTTTTT
>TRBV30|-|-|TRBJ1-2
CAWGRESPLSYTF
TGTGCCTGGGGCCGCGAGAGTCCCTTGAGCTACACCTTC
>TRBV18|TRBD1|once|TRBJ1-1
CASSPLGTGAGEYSEAFF
TGTGCCAGCTCACCACTCGGGACAGGGGCCGGAGAGTATTCTGAAGCTTTCTTT
>TRBV28|TRBD2|-|TRBJ2-7
CATTAPSGRIEQYF
TGTGCCACCACCGCCCCTAGCGGGAGGATCGAGCAGTACTTC
>TRBV11-2|-|-|TRBJ2-5
CASSLARALETQYF
TGTGCCAGCAGCTTAGCCAGGGCTTTGGAGACCCAGTACTTC
>TRBV27|TRBD1|-|TRBJ1-5
CASSPDRVGQPQHF
TGTGCCAGCAGTCCGGACAGGGTTGGCCAGCCCCAGCATTTT
>TRBV30|-|-|TRBJ2-1
CAYFTGNEQFF
TGTGCCTACTTTACGGGCAATGAGCAGTTCTTC
>TRBV19|-|-|TRBJ2-5
CASSMTAGAGRETQYF
TGTGCCAGTAGTATGACCGCAGGGGCGGGAAGGGAGACCCAGTACTTC
>TRBV2|-|-|TRBJ2-3
CASGTTDTQYF
TGTGCCAGCGGCACCACAGATACGCAGTATTTT
>TRBV28|-|-|TRBJ2-1
CASSLFPSSYNEQFF
TGTGCCAGCAGTTTGTTCCCCAGCTCCTACAATGAGCAGTTCTTC
>TRBV5-8|-|-|TRBJ2-7
CASSLWNGGGNYEQYF
TGTGCCAGCAGCCTTTGGAACGGGGGAGGAAACTACGAGCAGTACTTC
>TRBV5-1|TRBD2|once|TRBJ2-7
CASSPAPGLESYEQYF
TGCGCCAGCAGCCCAGCCCCGGGACTAGAATCCTACGAGCAGTACTTC
>TRBV6-1|-|-|TRBJ1-1
CATELRTPRGTEAFF
TGTGCCACCGAGCTCAGAACCCCCCGCGGCACTGAAGCTTTCTTT
>TRBV5-1|TRBD2|-|TRBJ2-7
CASSVRTSGSREQYF
TGCGCCAGCAGCGTCCGGACTAGCGGGAGTAGGGAGCAGTACTTC
>TRBV20-1|-|-|TRBJ2-4
CSAAQGNIQYF
TGCAGTGCTGCCCAGGGGAACATTCAGTACTTC
>TRBV9|-|-|TRBJ2-5
CASSVGRGGWETQYF
TGTGCCAGCAGCGTAGGTCGTGGAGGTTGGGAGACCCAGTACTTC
>TRBV29-1|TRBD1|-|TRBJ2-7
CSVEGDRGRIYEQYF
TGCAGCGTTGAAGGTGACAGGGGGCGCATCTACGAGCAGTACTTC
>TRBV19|-|-|TRBJ2-5
CASSAGPGQQETQYF
TGTGCCAGTAGTGCCGGCCCTGGACAGCAAGAGACCCAGTACTTC
>TRBV28|-|-|TRBJ2-1
CASIPGGVYNEQFF
TGTGCCAGCATTCCCGGCGGGGTTTACAATGAGCAGTTCTTC
>TRBV28|TRBD2|-|TRBJ2-2
CASSLSVGLAGGPNTGELFF
TGTGCCAGCAGTTTATCAGTGGGACTAGCGGGAGGTCCAAACACCGGGGAGCTGTTTTTT
>TRBV28|TRBD2|-|TRBJ2-3
CASSIRLARGTDTQYF
TGTGCCAGCAGTATACGACTAGCTCGTGGCACAGATACGCAGTATTTT
>TRBV19|TRBD2|-|TRBJ2-3
CASSMRLAGILTDTQYF
TGTGCCAGTAGTATGAGACTAGCGGGAATTCTGACAGATACGCAGTATTTT
>TRBV28|-|-|TRBJ2-2
CASSVGSNTGELFF
TGTGCCTCGTCTGTCGGCTCGAACACCGGGGAGCTGTTTTTT
>TRBV11-3|-|-|TRBJ2-2
CASSLGALTGELFF
TGTGCCAGCAGCTTAGGTGCGCTAACCGGGGAGCTGTTTTTT
>TRBV7-3|-|once|TRBJ2-7
CASSRNTGATYEQYF
TGTGCCAGCAGTCGCAACACAGGAGCGACCTACGAGCAGTACTTC
>TRBV6-5|-|once|TRBJ2-5
CASSYQGRVGQETQYF
TGTGCCAGCAGTTACCAGGGCCGAGTCGGGCAAGAGACCCAGTACTTC